The rows below give T cell receptor beta chains drawn from one sample of a study of shared T cell receptors in the human thymus. Some clones are missing from TCRdb's copy, which holds only in-frame ones; the method was immunoSEQ multiplex PCR. The repertoire includes 700,000 to 750,000 clones, 70% to 90% of them detected once, and 0.0095% to 0.013% sits in the top ten. A further study also used this sample, focusing on human thymus T cells.

Sequenced input: thymocytes. Receptor source: a girl under three years old with a congenital heart defect. The conserved cysteine and the conserved F or W are not part of the CDR3 here.

>TRBV16
ASSLTGQDYEQY
>TRBV28
ASGPAQANEKLF
>TRBV19
ASKNTDTQY
>TRBV2
ASSVMRGQEEKQETQY
>TRBV4-3
ASSQDGTSGGLRQETQY
>TRBV19
ASTPGGTGGGYT
>TRBV4-3
ASSDGSGNTIY
>TRBV14
ASSQEAGRTYEQY
>TRBV9
ASSVGGQENIQY
>TRBV6-1
ASSDLISGGTTNEKLF
>TRBV19
ASSRTDNHNQPQH
>TRBV5-1
ASSLAGASGGPYNEQF
>TRBV10-3
AISEREGRYKNTIY
>TRBV2
ASKPEPSNQYEQY